This T cell receptor (beta chain) derives from a study of identifying expanded T cells in peripheral blood. During the collection period, no donor immune events like infections were recorded. Here immunoSEQ multiplex PCR was the method, and the copy in TCRdb shows in-frame clones only, minus some. The table shows approximately 110,000 clones, with around 89% occurring only once. The study's findings and limits: Clone count variance between two-week samples rose with total template count. Differentially abundant clones: 1 to 1.5 between replicates, approximately 15 at around 2 weeks, 19 to 20 at four.

V shed 4 bases, J shed 2 bases, and the junction held 9 bases outside the gene matches. In germline, CDR1 is LNHDA, CDR2 SQIVND (reference sequence). There are 16 residues in the CDR3. Comment on this clone: Its antigen is not identified.

The rearrangement uses TRBV19 and TRBJ2-5; TRBD1 aligns across 8 bases. This clonotype was sampled from a person between 18 and 69 years old in good health. The specimen sequenced was blood. The CDR3 protein is CASSTNDRGQQETQYF. CDR3 sequence (DNA): TGTGCCAGTAGTACCAATGACAGGGGCCAGCAAGAGACCCAGTACTTC.